The 25 T cell receptor beta chains listed next were all sequenced from one sample in a study of Graves' ophthalmopathy and Graves' hyperthyroidism. As the template, RNA transcripts were used to amplify TCR beta CDR3 regions. The library came from an HTBI-primed first-round RT-PCR and a second-round multiplex PCR. Each CDR3 protein is one row after TCRdb ran MiXCR on the multiplex PCR reads. The profile covers about 240,000 distinct CDR3 sequences, with roughly 50% appearing a single time and around 43% taken by the ten largest. Sequencing was carried out using peripheral blood. The receptors shown here come from an adult man with Graves' ophthalmopathy.

This chain connects TRBV5-1 to TRBJ1-1; D may be TRBD1 (5 bases). The germline gives CDR1 SGHRS, CDR2 YFSETQ. The CDR3 covers 14 residues. Between the trimmed V and J ends, which lost 3 bases and 1 base, there was a span of 10 bases. CDR3 in DNA: TGCGCCAGCAGCTCTGACGGACAGAACACTGAAGCTTTCTTT. Amino acid sequence: CASSSDGQNTEAFF.

V is TRBV2 and J is TRBJ2-5, with TRBD2 matching 9 bases. Unmatched junction bases numbered 8, after V lost 3 bases and J lost 3 bases. From germline, CDR1 is SNHLY and CDR2 FYNNEI. The CDR3 is made up of 16 amino acids. The CDR3 loop reads CASSEDLAGGEETQYF. DNA of the CDR3: TGTGCCAGCAGTGAGGACCTGGCGGGGGGGGAAGAGACCCAGTACTTC. Supplemented by reference TRBV2 and TRBJ2-5, the full variable domain reads EPEVTQTPSHQVTQMGQEVILRCVPISNHLYFYWYRQILGQKVEFLVSFYNNEISEKSEIFDDQFSVERPDGSNFTLKIRSTKLEDSAMYFCASSEDLAGGEETQYFGPGTRLLVL.

This clonotype was recorded a few times. This chain uses TRBV10-2 with TRBJ1-2; 7 nucleotides match TRBD1. The CDR3 has 13 residues. In germline, CDR1 is WSHSY, CDR2 SAAADI. With 6 bases clipped from V and 6 bases from J, the junction kept 7 bases outside the gene matches. CDR3 region: CASSADRVHGYTF. The DNA for the CDR3 is TGCGCCAGCAGCGCTGACAGGGTACATGGCTACACCTTC.

This clonotype was seen ten or more times. The CDR3 sequence is CASSGRGDEKLFF. DNA of the CDR3: TGCGCCAGCAGTGGGAGGGGTGATGAAAAACTGTTTTTT. V and J are TRBV10-2 and TRBJ1-4; D might be TRBD1 (5 bases). The CDR3 runs 13 residues. Per germline, CDR1 WSHSY and CDR2 SAAADI. The V and J ends lost 4 bases and 6 bases respectively, with 9 bases between them.

The rearrangement joins TRBV29-1 to TRBJ2-2; a weak D match, TRBD1 (6 bases). With 8 bases removed from V and 6 bases from J, the gap between germline ends came to 10 bases. The CDR3 is made up of 11 amino acids. CDR1 SQVTM and CDR2 ANQGSEA come from the germline V gene. In DNA form, the CDR3 reads TGCAGCCACAGGGTAGCCGGGGAGCTGTTTTTT. Translating gives CSHRVAGELFF.

This clonotype was seen only a few times. The V gene is TRBV6-5, the J gene TRBJ1-2; possibly TRBD1 for D (5 bases). This CDR3 is built from 14 residues. V was shortened by 5 bases and J by 4 bases, with 14 bases between the two germline ends. Germline values: CDR1 MNHEY, CDR2 SVGAGI. The CDR3 nucleotides read TGTGCCAGCAGTCCAACCTCAGGGTTCTATGGCTACACCTTC. Its protein is CASSPTSGFYGYTF.

The rearrangement links TRBV5-1 to TRBJ1-2; D remains unclear. With 5 bases removed from V and 3 bases from J, the gap between germline ends came to 23 bases. Germline V gene lookup returns CDR1 SGHRS and CDR2 YFSETQ. The CDR3 is made up of 17 amino acids. This CDR3 reads CASRSATTFAGDYGYTF. The DNA for the CDR3 is TGCGCCAGCAGGAGTGCGACAACGTTCGCGGGAGACTATGGCTACACCTTC.

The sample holds a few counts of this clonotype. V usage is TRBV12-3 or TRBV12-4 and J usage is TRBJ2-7; D remains ambiguous. V shed 6 bases and J shed 5 bases, with 17 bases lying between them. The CDR3 has 14 amino acids. The CDR3: CASSTVGPEDEQYF. In DNA form, the CDR3 reads TGTGCCAGCAGCACAGTCGGCCCCGAGGACGAGCAGTACTTC.

The chain couples TRBV19 to TRBJ1-6; a weak D match, TRBD1 (6 bases). Trimming removed 0 bases at V and 7 bases at J, with 10 bases between. Per germline, CDR1 LNHDA and CDR2 SQIVND (reference sequence). The CDR3 covers 15 residues. Here the CDR3 reads CASSIENRVNSPLHF. The DNA of the CDR3 is TGTGCCAGTAGTATAGAGAACAGGGTGAATTCACCCCTCCACTTT.

The rearrangement links TRBV3-1 to TRBJ2-7; maybe TRBD1 (5 bases). V lost 1 base and J lost 7, with 14 bases in between. This CDR3 is 14 amino acids long. Germline CDR1 and CDR2: LGHDT and YNNKEL (reference sequence). CDR3 amino acids: CASSQAQGRKEQYF. In DNA form, the CDR3 reads TGTGCCAGCAGCCAAGCCCAGGGAAGGAAAGAGCAGTACTTC.

This clonotype was observed a few times. The chain has TRBV7-3 and TRBJ2-7, with 8 positions matching TRBD1. From germline, CDR1 is SGHTA and CDR2 FQGTGA. V lost 5 bases to trimming and J lost 3 bases; unmatched junction nucleotides: 9. This CDR3 is built from 15 residues. The CDR3, as DNA: TGTGCCAGCAGCGCCGGACAGGGTGGGGTCTACGAGCAGTACTTC. Its protein is CASSAGQGGVYEQYF.

The V gene is TRBV6-1, the J gene TRBJ2-7; D ambiguous. The germline V gene encodes CDR1 MNHNS and CDR2 SASEGT. The CDR3 sequence is 13 residues long. Trimming removed 5 bases at V and 2 bases at J, with 10 bases between. As DNA, the CDR3 is TGTGCCAGCAGTTCCCCTGATACCTACGAGCAGTACTTC. It is translated as CASSSPDTYEQYF.

The chain has TRBV12-3 or TRBV12-4 and TRBJ1-5, with a tentative D call TRBD1 (5 bases). The CDR3 has 19 residues. Trimming stripped 5 bases from V and 3 bases from J, with 26 bases between. CDR3 amino acids: CASSNNPGPLSGANQPQHF. CDR3 bases: TGTGCCAGCAGTAACAATCCGGGACCGCTATCGGGAGCCAATCAGCCCCAGCATTTT.

The V call is TRBV29-1, the J call TRBJ1-3, with a weak D call TRBD1 (6 bases). V shed 8 bases and J shed 2 bases, with 13 bases lying between them. Germline-derived CDR1 and CDR2 are SQVTM and ANQGSEA. The CDR3 sequence is 13 residues long. The CDR3 here is CSLVTGPGNTIYF. The CDR3 region has the DNA TGCAGCTTAGTCACAGGGCCTGGAAACACCATATATTTT.

This clonotype was counted a few times. The chain employs TRBV24-1 and TRBJ1-5; D is ambiguous. The V and J ends lost 5 bases and 2 bases respectively, with 9 bases between them. CDR3 length equals 14 residues. The germline gives CDR1 KGHDR, CDR2 SFDVKD. CDR3 loop: CATSGRFGNQPQHF. DNA for the CDR3: TGTGCCACCAGTGGCAGGTTCGGCAATCAGCCCCAGCATTTT.

A note on this clonotype: An end of the junction differs from the germline gene, which may be a read error. CDR3 in amino acids: CASSQRGTETGRGTGELFF. CDR3 sequence (DNA): TGCGCCAGCAGCCAAAGAGGGACCGAGACAGGGAGGGGCACCGGGGAGCTGTTTTTT. The chain carries TRBV7-9 and TRBJ2-2; either TRBD1 or TRBD2 may supply D (7 bases each). Germline V gene lookup returns CDR1 SEHNR and CDR2 FQNEAQ (reference sequence). The CDR3 is 19 amino acids.

The chain carries TRBV11-2 and TRBJ2-5; 9 bases are a match to TRBD2. The trim removed 3 bases at V and 4 bases at J, leaving 6 bases unmatched. Germline CDR1 is SGHAT and CDR2 is FQNNGV. CDR3 size: 15 residues. The CDR3 region is CASSLGGTSRETQYF. In DNA, the CDR3 is TGTGCCAGCAGCTTGGGCGGGACTAGCCGAGAGACCCAGTACTTC. Based on the CDR3 plus reference TRBV11-2 and TRBJ2-5, the full variable domain is EAGVAQSPRYKIIEKRQSVAFWCNPISGHATLYWYQQILGQGPKLLIQFQNNGVVDDSQLPKDRFSAERLKGVDSTLKIQPAKLEDSAVYLCASSLGGTSRETQYFGPGTRLLVL.

Note on this clonotype: One junction end does not reproduce the germline sequence, and a read error may be involved. The J gene is TRBJ1-1, the V gene TRBV7-3, with D maybe TRBD1 (5 bases). The CDR3 spans 13 residues. CDR1 and CDR2 from the germline V gene are SGHTA and FQGTGA. CDR3 sequence: CGSSLGPNTEAFF. The CDR3 bases are TGTGGCAGCAGCTTGGGACCGAACACTGAAGCTTTCTTT. Combining the CDR3 with reference TRBV7-3 and TRBJ1-1 gives the whole variable domain GAGVSQTPSNKVTEKGKYVELRCDPISGHTALYWYRQSLGQGPEFLIYFQGTGAADDSGLPNDRFFAVRPEGSVSTLKIQRTERGDSAVYLCGSSLGPNTEAFFGQGTRLTVV.

The chain links TRBV5-4 to TRBJ1-6; tentatively, D is TRBD1 (5 bases). The CDR3 consists of 15 residues. With 0 bases removed from V and 9 bases from J, the gap between germline ends came to 13 bases. CDR1 SGHNT and CDR2 YYREEE come from the germline V gene (reference sequence). In DNA, the CDR3 is TGTGCCAGCAGCTTGGAGGGGCGACTAGCTTCACCCCTCCACTTT. As protein: CASSLEGRLASPLHF.

The rearrangement joins TRBV2 to TRBJ2-7; weak D call: TRBD2 (7 bases). The CDR3 spans 14 residues. The V gene's germline CDR1 is SNHLY and CDR2 FYNNEI. V shed 10 bases and J shed 1 base, with 17 bases lying between them. The CDR3: CATLVGGQSYEQYF. The CDR3 region has the DNA TGTGCCACACTCGTGGGGGGGCAATCCTACGAGCAGTACTTC.

The CDR3 is CASSYSNLGKYGYTF. CDR3 coding DNA: TGTGCCAGCAGTTACTCCAATCTGGGAAAGTATGGCTACACCTTC. The chain has TRBV6-5 and TRBJ1-2; D is unclear. The CDR3 is 15 amino acids. The V gene lost 0 bases and the J gene lost 5 bases, with 13 bases spanning the gap. Germline V lookup: CDR1 MNHEY, CDR2 SVGAGI.

This clonotype was detected a few times. V usage is TRBV12-3 or TRBV12-4 and J usage is TRBJ2-7; 8 bases line up with TRBD2. This CDR3 has 13 amino acids. J lost 5 bases, V lost 3 bases, and 3 bases had no gene match. This CDR3 reads CASSFGGANEQYF. Here the CDR3 DNA reads TGTGCCAGCAGTTTCGGGGGGGCCAACGAGCAGTACTTC.

The chain has TRBV20-1 and TRBJ1-2; D ambiguous. Trimming shortened V by 0 bases and J by 6 bases, and 11 bases separated the two germline ends. CDR3 size: 13 residues. Germline values: CDR1 DFQATT, CDR2 SNEGSKA (reference sequence). Written as DNA, the CDR3 is TGCAGTGCTAGAGATCGGGCAGTGGATGGCTACACCTTC. This sequence encodes CSARDRAVDGYTF.

For this clonotype: An end of the junction differs from the germline gene, which may be a read error. CDR3 bases: TGTGCCAGCAGCCAAGATAGAGGGGCTAACTATGGCCACACCTTC. It is translated as CASSQDRGANYGHTF. The chain recombines TRBV7-2 with TRBJ1-2; possibly TRBD1 for D (5 bases). There are 15 residues in the CDR3. Looked up from germline, CDR1 is SGHTA and CDR2 is FQGNSA.

This clonotype was recorded a few times. J is TRBJ2-5 and V is TRBV6-5, with D possibly being TRBD2 (6 bases). CDR1 is MNHEY, CDR2 SVGAGI, per germline. The CDR3 has 12 residues. V was trimmed by 3 bases and J by 4 bases, leaving 6 bases between them. The CDR3 sequence is CASSYSGETQYF. CDR3 nucleotide sequence: TGTGCCAGCAGTTATAGCGGAGAGACCCAGTACTTC.